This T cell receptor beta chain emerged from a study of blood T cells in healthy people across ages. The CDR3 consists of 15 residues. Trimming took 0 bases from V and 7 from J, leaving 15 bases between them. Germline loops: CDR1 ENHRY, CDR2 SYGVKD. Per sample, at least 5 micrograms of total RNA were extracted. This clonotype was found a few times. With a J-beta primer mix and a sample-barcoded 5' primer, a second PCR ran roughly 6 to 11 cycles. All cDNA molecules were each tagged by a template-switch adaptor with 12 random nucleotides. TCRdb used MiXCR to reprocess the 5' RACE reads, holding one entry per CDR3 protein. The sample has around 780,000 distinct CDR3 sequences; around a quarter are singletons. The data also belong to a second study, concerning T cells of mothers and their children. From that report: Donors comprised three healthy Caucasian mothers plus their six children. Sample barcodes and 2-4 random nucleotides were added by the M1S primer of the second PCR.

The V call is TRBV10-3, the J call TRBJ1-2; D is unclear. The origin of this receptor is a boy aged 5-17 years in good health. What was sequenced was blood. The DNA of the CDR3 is TGTGCCATCAGTGAGTCGGCCGCACTTCTCGTTGGCTACACCTTC. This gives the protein CAISESAALLVGYTF.